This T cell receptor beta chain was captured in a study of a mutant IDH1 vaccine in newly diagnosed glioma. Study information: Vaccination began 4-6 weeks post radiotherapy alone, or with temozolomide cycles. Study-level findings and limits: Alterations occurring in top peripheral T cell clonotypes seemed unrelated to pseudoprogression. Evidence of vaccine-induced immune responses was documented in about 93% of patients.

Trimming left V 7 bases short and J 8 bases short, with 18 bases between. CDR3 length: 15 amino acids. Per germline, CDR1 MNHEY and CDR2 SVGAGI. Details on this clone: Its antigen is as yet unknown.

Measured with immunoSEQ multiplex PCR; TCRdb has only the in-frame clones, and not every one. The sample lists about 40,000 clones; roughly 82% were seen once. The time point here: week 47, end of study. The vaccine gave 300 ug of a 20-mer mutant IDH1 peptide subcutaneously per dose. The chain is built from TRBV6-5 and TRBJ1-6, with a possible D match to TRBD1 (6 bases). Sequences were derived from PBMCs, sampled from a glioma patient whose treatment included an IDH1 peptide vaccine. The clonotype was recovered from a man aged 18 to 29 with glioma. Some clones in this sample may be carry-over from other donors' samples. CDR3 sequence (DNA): TGTGCCAGCAATCCCACCGGGACATTTCATTCACCCCTCCACTTT. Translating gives CASNPTGTFHSPLHF.